The 26 T cell receptor beta chains below all came from one sample that was sequenced in a study of identical twins. TCRdb called the 5' RACE reads again in MiXCR, with one record for every CDR3 protein. The table records 1,800,000 or so distinct CDR3 sequences, around a third of them present only once. The sample taken for sequencing was cord blood. These receptors were collected from a newborn girl in good health.

In the case of this clonotype: A clone one base away is much larger, so this may be a read error. The V call is TRBV3-1, the J call TRBJ2-1, with 12 bases identical to TRBD2. CDR1 is LGHDT and CDR2 is YNNKEL in the germline V gene (reference sequence). The CDR3 is made up of 16 amino acids. V lost 0 bases to trimming and J lost 4 bases; unmatched junction nucleotides: 1. The CDR3 DNA follows: TGTGCCAGCAGCCAAGAGACTAGCGGGAGATACAATGAGCAGTTCTTC. It translates to CASSQETSGRYNEQFF.

V is TRBV20-1 and J is TRBJ2-7, with D possibly TRBD1 on 5 matching bases. CDR1 and CDR2 (germline): DFQATT, SNEGSKA (reference sequence). V lost 0 bases to trimming and J lost 3 bases, with 15 bases between them. The CDR3 totals 15 residues. Here the CDR3 reads CSARDLGRAFYEQYF. The DNA of the CDR3 is TGCAGTGCTAGAGATTTGGGCAGGGCTTTCTACGAGCAGTACTTC.

The chain recombines TRBV28 with TRBJ1-5; tentative D call: TRBD1 (5 bases). Germline V gene lookup returns CDR1 MDHEN and CDR2 SYDVKM. V was pared by 3 bases and J by 3 bases, with 9 bases between. This CDR3 is 14 amino acids long. The CDR3 spells CASSLRQLNQPQHF. The CDR3 bases are TGTGCCAGCAGTTTGAGACAGCTCAATCAGCCCCAGCATTTT.

This clonotype was counted at least ten times. The rearrangement joins TRBV6-2 or TRBV6-3 to TRBJ2-3; D is undetermined. Trimming shortened V by 5 bases and J by 8 bases, and 11 bases separated the two germline ends. Germline V gene sequence: CDR1 MNHEY, CDR2 SVGEGT. This CDR3 region has 12 residues. CDR3: CASSPRDLTQYF. The CDR3 DNA follows: TGTGCCAGCAGTCCAAGGGATCTTACGCAGTATTTT.

This clonotype turned up a few times. The chain has TRBV6-1 and TRBJ1-1; 12 bases are a match to TRBD1. With V trimmed by 1 base and J by 0 bases, 3 bases remained unmatched. The CDR3 runs 17 residues. CDR1 and CDR2 from the germline V gene are MNHNS and SASEGT. CDR3 protein: CASSEGDRGLMNTEAFF. In DNA form, the CDR3 reads TGTGCCAGCAGTGAAGGGGACAGGGGGCTGATGAACACTGAAGCTTTCTTT.

This clonotype has just one count. This rearrangement joins TRBV4-1 to TRBJ2-1; 11 positions match TRBD2. After removal of 3 bases from V and 1 base from J, the junction contained 5 bases not matched to a gene. The CDR3 is 17 amino acids. Per the germline V gene, CDR1 is MGHRA and CDR2 is YSYEKL. The CDR3 region has the DNA TGCGCCAGCAGCCATTCCTTAGCGGGAGGGTCCTACAATGAGCAGTTCTTC. It is translated as CASSHSLAGGSYNEQFF.

The CDR3 sequence is CASSRMTGSQTGEQFF. CDR3 nucleotides: TGTGCCAGCAGCCGCATGACAGGGTCCCAAACGGGTGAGCAGTTCTTC. This chain connects TRBV7-2 to TRBJ2-1; 7 bases map to TRBD1. This CDR3 region has 16 residues. CDR1 and CDR2 from the germline V gene are SGHTA and FQGNSA. The ends lost 5 bases at V and 9 bases at J; junction bases unmatched: 16.

This clonotype was detected many times. The chain links TRBV7-9 to TRBJ2-7; D is unclear. V lost 6 bases and J lost 4, with 16 bases in between. The CDR3 totals 14 residues. The V gene's germline CDR1 is SEHNR and CDR2 FQNEAQ (reference sequence). The CDR3 coding sequence is TGTGCCAGCAGTTCCCATCTGGGTTTATACGAGCAGTACTTC. Translating gives CASSSHLGLYEQYF.

This chain links TRBV10-3 with TRBJ2-7; the match to TRBD1 covers 9 bases. The germline V gene has CDR1 ENHRY and CDR2 SYGVKD. The CDR3 totals 13 residues. Trimming at V came to 4 bases and at J to 6 bases, leaving 4 bases not matched to a gene. The CDR3 here is CAISGGTGLEQYF. CDR3 bases: TGTGCCATCAGTGGGGGGACAGGGCTCGAGCAGTACTTC.

This clonotype showed up many times. The chain links TRBV28 to TRBJ2-1; tentative D call: TRBD2 (6 bases). The V gene's germline CDR1 is MDHEN and CDR2 SYDVKM. The V gene lost 6 bases and the J gene lost 2 bases, with 17 bases spanning the gap. The CDR3 totals 16 residues. Written as DNA, the CDR3 is TGTGCCAGCAGACCTCTAGCGCCTGCGACCTACAATGAGCAGTTCTTC. Its translation is CASRPLAPATYNEQFF.

The sample holds a few counts of this clonotype. This chain uses TRBV5-1 with TRBJ2-1; D tentatively reads TRBD1 or TRBD2 (5 bases each). Between the trimmed V and J ends, which lost 4 bases and 1 base, there was a span of 18 bases. CDR1 SGHRS and CDR2 YFSETQ come from the germline V gene. CDR3 size: 17 residues. CDR3 in DNA: TGCGCCAGCAGCCTGACGACTCGGGGCGGGTCCTACAATGAGCAGTTCTTC. Protein product: CASSLTTRGGSYNEQFF.

This clonotype was counted between two and nine times. The J gene is TRBJ1-6, the V gene TRBV5-6, with 7 positions matching TRBD1. With V trimmed by 5 bases and J by 7 bases, 6 bases remained unmatched. The CDR3 contains 14 residues. The V gene's germline CDR1 is SGHDT and CDR2 YYEEEE. CDR3: CASRRDSRNSPLHF. The CDR3 DNA reads as TGTGCCAGCAGGAGGGACAGCCGAAATTCACCCCTCCACTTT.

The chain recombines TRBV5-1 with TRBJ2-1; possible D gene TRBD2, 6 bases. Germline CDR1 SGHRS, CDR2 YFSETQ. V was shortened by 0 bases and J by 4 bases, with 14 bases between the two germline ends. This CDR3 comprises 16 residues. The CDR3 DNA follows: TGCGCCAGCAGCTTGGGTCCGACTAGGCCTTACAATGAGCAGTTCTTC. Translation gives CASSLGPTRPYNEQFF.

The rearrangement links TRBV20-1 to TRBJ2-1; 11 positions agree with TRBD2. The CDR3 sequence is 17 residues long. The germline CDR1 and CDR2 sequences are DFQATT and SNEGSKA (reference sequence). V was pared by 2 bases and J by 7 bases, with 13 bases of the junction left unmatched. The CDR3 nucleotides read TGCAGTGCTAGATACACTAGCGGGGGACCGCGGGGGAATGAGCAGTTCTTC. It is translated as CSARYTSGGPRGNEQFF.

A few counts support this clonotype. The genes are TRBV20-1 and TRBJ2-5; TRBD1 might be the D (6 bases). The J call may be mistaken, given a closer DNA end match to TRBJ2-7. CDR1 and CDR2 (germline): DFQATT, SNEGSKA (reference sequence). The CDR3 is made up of 15 amino acids. CDR3 in amino acids: CSARSQGRGTYEQYF. The CDR3 DNA sequence: TGCAGTGCTAGGTCTCAGGGAAGGGGGACCTACGAGCAGTACTTC.

The chain links TRBV12-3 or TRBV12-4 to TRBJ1-2; D remains ambiguous. This CDR3 has 15 amino acids. V was shortened by 3 bases and J by 2 bases, with 13 bases between the two germline ends. CDR3 bases: TGTGCCAGCAGTTTGAAAGGGAAGTCGAACTATGGCTACACCTTC. The encoded protein is CASSLKGKSNYGYTF.

This clonotype was seen only a few times. The CDR3: CASSLVDLAYNEQFF. CDR3 in DNA: TGTGCCAGCAGTTTGGTGGACTTAGCCTACAATGAGCAGTTCTTC. This chain links TRBV12-3 or TRBV12-4 with TRBJ2-1; D possibly corresponds to TRBD2 (5 bases). V was trimmed by 3 bases and J by 2 bases, leaving 11 bases between them. CDR3 size: 15 residues.

V usage is TRBV19 and J usage is TRBJ1-1, with D tentatively TRBD1 (5 bases). The germline V gene encodes CDR1 LNHDA and CDR2 SQIVND (reference sequence). V was cut by 0 bases and J by 3 bases, with 14 bases left in between. This CDR3 is 16 amino acids long. The CDR3 sequence is CASSIDPRRGYTEAFF. DNA for the CDR3: TGTGCCAGTAGTATAGATCCAAGACGGGGCTACACTGAAGCTTTCTTT.

The genes are TRBV10-3 and TRBJ1-6; no reliable D call. Looked up from germline, CDR1 is ENHRY and CDR2 is SYGVKD. The CDR3 is 16 amino acids. The DNA for the CDR3 is TGTGTCACCACCTTGGGCGGGTCCCTGGGGATTTCACCCCTCCACTTT. Protein product: CVTTLGGSLGISPLHF.

This clonotype has more than one count but fewer than ten. The rearrangement joins TRBV28 to TRBJ1-2, with TRBD1 matching 8 bases. Trimming at V came to 5 bases and at J to 0 bases, leaving 17 bases not matched to a gene. Germline V gene sequence: CDR1 MDHEN, CDR2 SYDVKM. CDR3 size: 19 residues. CDR3 protein: CASSPWAGGFPEPNYGYTF. DNA of the CDR3: TGTGCCAGCAGTCCTTGGGCAGGGGGCTTCCCCGAACCTAACTATGGCTACACCTTC.

The chain carries TRBV6-1 and TRBJ2-7, with 11 positions matching TRBD2. This CDR3 has 16 residues. V dropped 6 bases and J dropped 3; count of bases not matched to a gene: 10. Per the germline V gene, CDR1 is MNHNS and CDR2 is SASEGT. For the CDR3, the DNA is TGTGCCAGCAGGGAAAGCCCTAGCGGGAGGAACTACGAGCAGTACTTC. Translation: CASRESPSGRNYEQYF.

This clonotype was observed a handful of times. The V and J genes are TRBV5-1 and TRBJ1-2; D might be TRBD1 (5 bases). This CDR3 is built from 15 residues. V dropped 0 bases and J dropped 6 bases, with 15 bases sitting between them. Germline V gene sequence: CDR1 SGHRS, CDR2 YFSETQ. The CDR3 here is CASSLALLGTDGYTF. The CDR3 region has the DNA TGCGCCAGCAGCTTGGCACTTCTGGGGACGGATGGCTACACCTTC.

This clonotype has only a few counts. This sequence joins TRBV28 and TRBJ1-2, with D unresolved. CDR1 and CDR2 from the germline V gene are MDHEN and SYDVKM. This CDR3 spans 13 amino acids. V shed 5 bases and J shed 2 bases, with 9 bases lying between them. The CDR3 is CASSRLSNYGYTF. The CDR3, as DNA: TGTGCCAGCAGTCGACTCTCCAACTATGGCTACACCTTC.

The rearrangement links TRBV4-2 to TRBJ1-1; TRBD1 agrees at 8 bases. The germline gives CDR1 LGHNA, CDR2 YNFKEQ. V dropped 4 bases and J dropped 1; count of bases not matched to a gene: 8. The CDR3 runs 16 residues. CDR3 loop: CASSPLTTGANTEAFF. As DNA, the CDR3 is TGTGCCAGCAGCCCGCTAACGACAGGGGCGAACACTGAAGCTTTCTTT.

This clonotype has ten or more counts. V gene TRBV10-3 combines with J gene TRBJ2-3, with 11 bases that match TRBD2. V shed 6 bases, J shed 1 base, and the junction held 3 bases outside the gene matches. There are 15 residues in the CDR3. Germline V gene lookup returns CDR1 ENHRY and CDR2 SYGVKD. The CDR3 bases are TGTGCCATCAGCCTAGCGGGAGGTGGCACAGATACGCAGTATTTT. Translation: CAISLAGGGTDTQYF.

This clonotype was recorded a few times. J is TRBJ2-1 and V is TRBV29-1; D unresolved. This CDR3 spans 10 amino acids. Per the germline V gene, CDR1 is SQVTM and CDR2 is ANQGSEA. The CDR3, as DNA: TGCAGTGCTCAACAGTGGGAGCAGTTCTTC. Translated, it gives CSAQQWEQFF.